Listed below are T cell receptor beta chains from one sample, sequenced in a study of cytomegalovirus exposure and HLA in healthy donors. The table came from immunoSEQ multiplex PCR; TCRdb's copy has only in-frame clones and leaves some out. The sample holds under 100,000 clones, around 96% seen once. The sequencing sample was made of PBMCs. These receptors were obtained from a woman under 30 in good health and CMV-seronegative. Each CDR3 is given with its conserved first and last residue. Each record gives: J gene, D gene, clone size, V gene, CDR3 DNA, CDR3 protein. D genes are given only for firm matches. Size values are once, few and many counts, or a class for expanded clones, and some rows have none.

>TRBJ2-1|TRBD2|-|TRBV7-9
TGTGCCAGCAGCTCCGGACTAGGGATCGACAATGAGCAGTTCTTC
CASSSGLGIDNEQFF
>TRBJ2-5|-|-|TRBV18
TGTGCCAGCCTCCCTGGGGCTTTCGGAGTACAAGAGGCCCAGTACTTC
CASLPGAFGVQEAQYF
>TRBJ2-7|TRBD1|-|TRBV6-1
TGTGCCAGCACAGGGGGCTCGTACGAGCAGTACTTC
CASTGGSYEQYF
>TRBJ2-7|TRBD1|-|TRBV5-1
TGCGCCAGCAGCTTGTCCGGTGGGGGACAGGATTTCGACGAGCAGTACTTC
CASSLSGGGQDFDEQYF
>TRBJ2-7|-|-|TRBV7-9
TGTGCCAGCAGCTTAGCGGGGACATTCGAGCAGTACTTC
CASSLAGTFEQYF
>TRBJ1-4|-|-|TRBV29-1
TGCAGCGCTCCTGAATGGGGACATTGGGGTCTGTTTTTT
CSAPEWGHWGLFF
>TRBJ2-5|TRBD2|-|TRBV4-1
TGCGCCAGCAGCCAATTACTGACTAGCGGGAGTCTCCAAGAGACCCAGTACTTC
CASSQLLTSGSLQETQYF
>TRBJ2-7|-|once|TRBV23-1
TGCGCCAGCAGTCAATCGATCAGGACACTCTACGAGCAGTACTTC
CASSQSIRTLYEQYF
>TRBJ2-3|TRBD2|-|TRBV27
TGTGCCAGCAGTTTATCCCCCACGACTAGCGGAGCGAGAAATACGCAGTATTTT
CASSLSPTTSGARNTQYF
>TRBJ2-1|TRBD1|-|TRBV4-1
TGCGCCAGCAGCCCCCCTTACAGGGGGGACTACAATGAGCAGTTCTTC
CASSPPYRGDYNEQFF
>TRBJ2-1|TRBD2|-|TRBV10-1
TGCGCCAGCAGTGACCACGGGGGGATATTTAATGAGCAGTTCTTC
CASSDHGGIFNEQFF
>TRBJ1-6|-|-|TRBV15
TGTGCCACCAGCAGCTTGACAGACAATTCACCCCTCCACTTT
CATSSLTDNSPLHF
>TRBJ2-7|TRBD2|-|TRBV5-6
TGTGCCAGCAGCTTGGCCTATGAAGGACTAGCGGCCTACGAGCAGTACTTC
CASSLAYEGLAAYEQYF
>TRBJ2-1|-|-|TRBV19
TGTGCCAGTAGTATACAGGCCTACAATGAGCAGTTCTTC
CASSIQAYNEQFF
>TRBJ1-6|-|once|TRBV6-5
TGTGCCAGCAGTTACGACAGTAGTAATTCACCCCTCCACTTT
CASSYDSSNSPLHF
>TRBJ2-1|-|-|TRBV30
TGTGCCTGGGGGGGCCCAAAGGCCTACAATGAGCAGTTCTTC
CAWGGPKAYNEQFF
>TRBJ1-1|-|-|TRBV2
TGTGCCAGCAGCCCCAGGGTCGGGAACACTGAAGCTTTCTTT
CASSPRVGNTEAFF
>TRBJ1-5|-|-|TRBV30
TGTGCCTGGAGTGTACGTCGGACGGCGGACTTACCTAATCAGCCCCAGCATTTT
CAWSVRRTADLPNQPQHF
>TRBJ1-1|TRBD1|-|TRBV5-6
TGTGCCAGCAGCTTGGGACAGGGGGACGGGAGCACTGAAGCTTTCTTT
CASSLGQGDGSTEAFF
>TRBJ1-2|TRBD1|-|TRBV12-5
TGTGCTAGTGGTCCCCGACGACAGGGCGCAGGCTATGGCTACACCTTC
CASGPRRQGAGYGYTF
>TRBJ2-7|TRBD1|-|TRBV28
TGTGCCAGCAGTACCTCAAAACATCGGGACAGGGGTTCCTACGAGCAGTACTTC
CASSTSKHRDRGSYEQYF
>TRBJ2-1|TRBD2|-|TRBV5-5
TGTGCCAGCAGCTTGGGACTAGCGGGAGGCTCTCACTACAATGAGCAGTTCTTC
CASSLGLAGGSHYNEQFF
>TRBJ1-1|-|-|TRBV5-1
TGCGCCAGCAGCTTGGGCGGCACGGCCAACACTGAAGCTTTCTTT
CASSLGGTANTEAFF
>TRBJ1-1|TRBD1|-|TRBV7-6
TGTGCCAGCAGTACCCCGACAGGGTCGGGGACTGAAGCTTTCTTT
CASSTPTGSGTEAFF
>TRBJ1-1|TRBD1|-|TRBV27
TGTGCCAGCAGCCGACAGGGCCTGAACACTGAAGCTTTCTTT
CASSRQGLNTEAFF
>TRBJ1-2|TRBD1|-|TRBV2
TGTGCCAGCAGTACTCAAGGGGGGTCAGGGGGGACTAACTATGGCTACACCTTC
CASSTQGGSGGTNYGYTF
>TRBJ1-1|TRBD1|-|TRBV18
TGTGCCAGCACCGGACAGGGCCCGACCCAAGGGACTGAAGCTTTCTTT
CASTGQGPTQGTEAFF
>TRBJ2-7|TRBD2|-|TRBV7-2
TGTGCCAGCAGCTTGAAGGCTAGCGGCTACGAGCAGTACTTC
CASSLKASGYEQYF
>TRBJ1-5|TRBD1|-|TRBV10-2
TGCGCCAGCAGTGAGTCGTATGACAGGGTGGATAGCAATCAGCCCCAGCATTTT
CASSESYDRVDSNQPQHF
>TRBJ2-3|-|-|TRBV18
TGTGCCAGCTCACCACTATCTAGCACAGATACGCAGTATTTT
CASSPLSSTDTQYF
>TRBJ1-6|-|-|TRBV5-1
TGCGCCAGCAGCTTGACGTCCCCGACAGGCTACAATTCACCCCTCCACTTT
CASSLTSPTGYNSPLHF